The T cell receptor beta chain described here comes from a study of T cells after yellow fever vaccination. MiXCR, run by TCRdb on the 5' RACE reads, gives a single entry per CDR3 protein. Among 400,000 or so distinct CDR3 sequences listed, approximately 10% were seen once. Study-wide results and caveats: Subsequent booster samples again held most clones from primary vaccination (more than 95% CD4, just under 90% CD8).

Germline V CDR1 and CDR2: KGHSH, LQKENI. CDR3 length: 16 amino acids. V shed 0 bases and J shed 3 bases, with 13 bases lying between them. In its sample, this clonotype was seen a few times. Its antigen remains unknown. This rearrangement joins TRBV18 to TRBJ2-3; D possibly corresponds to TRBD1 (5 bases). This sample comprised PBMCs, obtained on the day of the first yellow fever vaccination. This clonotype originated in a man between 18 and 35 years old who received the YFV17D yellow fever vaccine. The CDR3 bases are TGTGCCAGCTCACCACCCCAGGGTCGGTCGACAGATACGCAGTATTTT. Protein product: CASSPPQGRSTDTQYF. The full variable domain, with the rest looked up from reference TRBV18 and TRBJ2-3, is NAGVMQNPRHLVRRRGQEARLRCSPMKGHSHVYWYRQLPEEGLKFMVYLQKENIIDESGMPKERFSAEFPKEGPSILRIQQVVRGDSAAYFCASSPPQGRSTDTQYFGPGTRLTVL.